The clone carrying this T cell receptor beta chain was detected many times. Its specificity is not known. The data derive from a study of T-cell reconstitution after alpha-beta-depleted transplantation in children. Whole-study findings and limits: At around two months after transplant, the alpha-beta T cells were reportedly derived from several hundred expanded clones that came from non-depleted graft cells. Among T cells one year after transplant, newly produced cells accounted for most counts and diversity. Surviving thymic progenitors and recipient T cells were the source of high TCRbeta diversity at day 60 in some patients.

Trimming cost V 0 bases and J 2 bases, with 9 bases left between them. The CDR3 is 15 residues long. Germline loops: CDR1 LNHNV, CDR2 YYDKDF (reference sequence). For TCRbeta, the library was prepared with unique molecular identifiers. TCRdb independently ran MiXCR on the PCR reads; one entry per CDR3 protein. This sample has some 200,000 distinct CDR3 sequences; roughly 10% occur once, and the top ten carry 28%. Sequencing was performed on PBMCs, taken before TCRalphabeta/CD19-depleted stem cell transplant. This receptor was taken from a child less than two years old with acute myeloid leukemia, due to receive a stem cell transplant. The V gene is TRBV15, the J gene TRBJ2-3, with D tentatively TRBD1 (5 bases). DNA of the CDR3: TGTGCCACCAGCAGAGATGGGGCCCCCACAGATACGCAGTATTTT. This codes for CATSRDGAPTDTQYF. The variable domain in full, completed from reference TRBV15 and TRBJ2-3, reads DAMVIQNPRYQVTQFGKPVTLSCSQTLNHNVMYWYQQKSSQAPKLLFHYYDKDFNNEADTPDNFQSRRPNTSFCFLDIRSPGLGDTAMYLCATSRDGAPTDTQYFGPGTRLTVL.